The 27 T cell receptor beta chains in this list originate from one sample, sequenced in a study of glioma-infiltrating T cells. TCR alpha and beta CDR3 regions were amplified from RNA using iRepertoire nested multiplex PCR. TCRdb reprocessed the multiplex PCR reads with MiXCR, giving one entry per CDR3 protein. The sample shows 93,000 or so distinct CDR3 sequences, 29% of them seen only once. Sequencing was performed on glioma tissue, nonneoplastic brain tissue, or PBMCs (not recorded which). The receptors here all came from a human donor with low-grade glioma or glioblastoma, undergoing nonglioma brain surgery, or in good health (not recorded which).

This clonotype has ten or more counts. The CDR3 region is CASSYGRHQGTEAFF. The CDR3 DNA follows: TGTGCCAGCAGTTATGGGAGACACCAAGGCACTGAAGCTTTCTTT. The chain is built from TRBV6-1 and TRBJ1-1; D remains unclear. The CDR3 extends over 15 amino acids. V was clipped by 5 bases and J by 4 bases, with 17 bases between them. Germline V gene sequence: CDR1 MNHNS, CDR2 SASEGT.

This clonotype occurred many times. This sequence joins TRBV7-6 and TRBJ1-1, with TRBD1 matching over 7 bases. In germline, CDR1 is SGHVS, CDR2 FNYEAQ. CDR3 length: 15 residues. The ends lost 6 bases at V and 8 bases at J; junction bases unmatched: 15. The CDR3 sequence: CASSTRDSDRLEAFF. CDR3 coding DNA: TGTGCCAGCAGTACCCGGGACAGCGATCGACTAGAAGCTTTCTTT.

This clonotype was detected once. This chain uses TRBV25-1 with TRBJ2-3; D unresolved. This CDR3 is built from 17 residues. V lost 1 base, J lost 1 base, and 15 bases lay in between. In germline, CDR1 is MGHDK, CDR2 SYGVNS. The CDR3: CASSEWAVGVGTDTQYF. DNA of the CDR3: TGTGCCAGCAGTGAATGGGCCGTAGGTGTAGGCACAGATACGCAGTATTTT.

The DNA for the CDR3 is TGTGCCAGCAGTTTATTAGGTCAGGGGGCTGGGACCGGGGAGCTGTTTTTT. Residues: CASSLLGQGAGTGELFF. V gene TRBV12-3 or TRBV12-4 combines with J gene TRBJ2-2, with 8 bases lining up with TRBD1. CDR3 length: 17 amino acids. The trim removed 2 bases at V and 5 bases at J, leaving 10 bases unmatched.

Points on this clonotype: This clone may be a read error of a much larger clone one base away. V and J are TRBV6-1 and TRBJ2-1; possibly TRBD1 for D (6 bases). The CDR3 consists of 17 residues. Germline V gene sequence: CDR1 MNHNS, CDR2 SASEGT. CDR3 nucleotide sequence: TGTGCCAGCAGACTCACCCCCGGGACCGAGGGGACAAATGAGCAGTTATTC. Translated, it gives CASRLTPGTEGTNEQLF.

Concerning this clonotype itself: A much larger clone differs from this one at a single base, so this may be a read error. V usage is TRBV6-2 or TRBV6-3 and J usage is TRBJ2-1, with TRBD2 matching 7 bases. V trimming: 7 bases; J trimming: 4 bases; junction bases outside the gene matches: 22. The CDR3 covers 19 residues. Germline V gene sequence: CDR1 MNHEY, CDR2 SVGEGT. The CDR3 nucleotides read TGTGCCAGCAATTCACCAGCGGGGCAGGGTAACCGAGAGTACAATGAGCAGTTCTTC. Amino acids: CASNSPAGQGNREYNEQFF.

This clonotype was recorded many times. The chain uses TRBV7-3 and TRBJ2-3; a weak D match, TRBD1 (5 bases). The germline V gene encodes CDR1 SGHTA and CDR2 FQGTGA. The CDR3 consists of 14 residues. V was clipped by 8 bases and J by 2 bases, with 14 bases between them. CDR3 bases: TGTGCCAGCCAACCCGACAGCTACACAGATACGCAGTATTTT. Amino acids: CASQPDSYTDTQYF.

This clonotype was detected many times. The V and J genes are TRBV19 and TRBJ1-1, with no clear D. CDR1 is LNHDA and CDR2 is SQIVND in the germline V gene (reference sequence). Between the trimmed V and J ends, which lost 7 bases and 3 bases, there was a span of 9 bases. CDR3 length equals 12 residues. As DNA, the CDR3 is TGTGCCAGTAAGGCCGGGTACACTGAAGCTTTCTTT. It is translated as CASKAGYTEAFF.

As regards this clonotype: A much bigger clone sits one base away, suggesting this may be a read error. V gene TRBV2 combines with J gene TRBJ1-5; D gene ambiguous. The CDR3 is made up of 12 amino acids. Germline V lookup: CDR1 SNHLY, CDR2 FYNNEI. With 6 bases removed from V and 4 bases from J, the gap between germline ends came to 7 bases. The CDR3 sequence is CASSMANQPQHF. CDR3 bases: TGTGCCAGCAGCATGGCAAATCAGCCCCAGCATTTT.

This clonotype was seen repeatedly, ten times or more. The rearrangement joins TRBV5-4 to TRBJ2-5; D is undetermined. The germline gives CDR1 SGHNT, CDR2 YYREEE (reference sequence). Trimming cost V 2 bases and J 8 bases, with 7 bases left between them. The CDR3 extends over 11 amino acids. CDR3 nucleotide sequence: TGTGCCAGCAGCTTCATGAAAACCCAGTACTTC. It encodes CASSFMKTQYF. Drawing the rest from reference TRBV5-4 and TRBJ2-5, the complete variable domain is ETGVTQSPTHLIKTRGQQVTLRCSSQSGHNTVSWYQQALGQGPQFIFQYYREEENGRGNFPPRFSGLQFPNYSSELNVNALELDDSALYLCASSFMKTQYFGPGTRLLVL.

Comment on this clonotype: It may be a read error: a sequence one base away is much more abundant. J is TRBJ2-3 and V is TRBV24-1, with D possibly TRBD2 on 7 matching bases. Germline V gives CDR1 KGHDR, CDR2 SFDVKD. The CDR3 totals 15 residues. The CDR3 region has the DNA TGTGCCGCCAGTGATTTACAGGGAGGGGCCGATACGCAGTATTTT. As protein: CAASDLQGGADTQYF.

The rearrangement joins TRBV2 to TRBJ2-1; D is unresolved. The CDR3 is 15 amino acids. Germline assignment: CDR1 SNHLY and CDR2 FYNNEI. V was clipped by 3 bases and J by 0 bases, with 9 bases between them. Here the CDR3 DNA reads TGTGCCAGCAGTGATCATCAGAGCTCCTACAATGAGCAGTTCTTC. As protein: CASSDHQSSYNEQFF. Full variable domain (remainder filled in from reference TRBV2 and TRBJ2-1): EPEVTQTPSHQVTQMGQEVILRCVPISNHLYFYWYRQILGQKVEFLVSFYNNEISEKSEIFDDQFSVERPDGSNFTLKIRSTKLEDSAMYFCASSDHQSSYNEQFFGPGTRLTVL.

This clonotype was observed at least ten times. At one boundary the junction diverges from the germline segment, which might be a read error. The V gene is TRBV12-3 or TRBV12-4, the J gene TRBJ2-5; D uncertain. CDR3 length: 11 amino acids. The CDR3 DNA reads as TGTGCCAGCAGCTTAGGGGAGACCCAGTACTTC. Its protein is CASSLGETQYF.

A note on this clonotype: The junction departs from germline at one end; a sequencing error may be responsible. This chain links TRBV7-2 with TRBJ2-5; D might be TRBD1 or TRBD2, each matching 5 bases. This CDR3 is 11 amino acids long. Germline-derived CDR1 and CDR2 are SGHTA and FQGNSA. The CDR3 sequence: CASSAIGTKYF. CDR3 coding DNA: TGTGCCAGCAGTGCCATAGGGACCAAGTACTTC.

The chain couples TRBV3-1 to TRBJ1-6; D is unresolved. Between the trimmed V and J ends, which lost 3 bases and 7 bases, there was a span of 13 bases. The CDR3 runs to 15 residues. Germline CDR1 is LGHDT and CDR2 is YNNKEL (reference sequence). The DNA for the CDR3 is TGTGCCAGCAGCCAGCCTGGCGCGGGGAATTCACCCCTCCACTTT. This encodes CASSQPGAGNSPLHF.

Notes on this clonotype: A read error may explain this, as a much larger clone is one base away. This sequence joins TRBV6-2 or TRBV6-3 and TRBJ2-3; TRBD2 matches 8 bases. This CDR3 has 17 residues. Germline CDR1 MNHEY, CDR2 SVGEGT. The J segment lost 0 bases and the V segment lost 5 bases, leaving 10 bases of the junction unmatched. CDR3 bases: TGTGCCAGCAGTGGGACTAGTCAGAAGTTAAGCACAGATACGCAGTATTTT. Protein product: CASSGTSQKLSTDTQYF.

The rearrangement joins TRBV4-1 to TRBJ1-5; D gene unclear. CDR3 length: 15 residues. Trimming stripped 2 bases from V and 4 bases from J, with 12 bases between. CDR1 is MGHRA, CDR2 YSYEKL, per germline. The CDR3 sequence: CASSQSYSPNQPQHF. The CDR3 bases are TGCGCCAGCAGCCAAAGCTACAGTCCTAATCAGCCCCAGCATTTT.

As concerns this clonotype: It may be a read error: a sequence one base away is much more abundant. The chain combines TRBV12-3 or TRBV12-4 with TRBJ2-5; the match to TRBD1 covers 7 bases. The CDR3 covers 13 residues. CDR3 sequence reads: CASSFGTEETHYF. In DNA form, the CDR3 reads TGTGCCAGCAGTTTCGGGACAGAAGAGACCCATTACTTC.

The chain is built from TRBV7-6 and TRBJ2-3; D is ambiguous. With 2 bases removed from V and 1 base from J, the gap between germline ends came to 16 bases. Germline assignment: CDR1 SGHVS and CDR2 FNYEAQ. The CDR3 runs 17 residues. Here the CDR3 reads CASSLTLQNRGTDTQYF. The CDR3, as DNA: TGTGCCAGCAGCTTAACCCTACAAAACCGGGGCACAGATACGCAGTATTTT.

Concerning this clonotype: The conserved closing phenylalanine or tryptophan is absent in this CDR3, likely reflecting a read error. The chain couples TRBV20-1 to TRBJ2-1; D may be TRBD2 (5 bases). V lost 4 bases and J 2 bases, leaving 12 bases between the germline ends. Germline CDR1 and CDR2: DFQATT and SNEGSKA (reference sequence). This CDR3 spans 14 amino acids. The CDR3 nucleotides read TGCAGTGCTACTGTAGCGCCCCCCTACAATGAGCAGTTCTCC. This encodes CSATVAPPYNEQFS.

This clonotype was seen ten or more times. The CDR3, as DNA: TGTGCCAGCAGCCCAAGGACAGGGAACACTGAAGCTTTCTTT. Translated: CASSPRTGNTEAFF. The chain recombines TRBV7-6 with TRBJ1-1; 7 bases match TRBD1. V shed 5 bases and J 1 base; nucleotides not matched to a gene: 4. CDR1 SGHVS and CDR2 FNYEAQ come from the germline V gene. The CDR3 has 14 residues.

CDR3: CASSLERWLGGRSPLHF. The CDR3 DNA reads as TGTGCCAGCAGCTTAGAAAGGTGGTTGGGGGGTAGGTCACCCCTCCACTTT. The rearrangement uses TRBV7-2 and TRBJ1-6, with D possibly matching TRBD1 (5 bases). The germline V and J ends were trimmed by 1 base and 10 bases, with 20 bases remaining between them. The CDR3 totals 17 residues. Germline values: CDR1 SGHTA, CDR2 FQGNSA.

This clonotype was found a few times. The chain is built from TRBV5-1 and TRBJ2-7; 11 positions agree with TRBD2. Germline values: CDR1 SGHRS, CDR2 YFSETQ. There are 14 residues in the CDR3. V dropped 7 bases and J dropped 0; count of bases not matched to a gene: 3. The CDR3 coding sequence is TGCGCCAGCTCCCTAGCGGGGGGCTCCTACGAGCAGTACTTC. Protein product: CASSLAGGSYEQYF.

The chain has TRBV7-2 and TRBJ1-5, with D unresolved. Germline values: CDR1 SGHTA, CDR2 FQGNSA. Trimming removed 0 bases from V and 10 bases from J, with 16 bases in between. The CDR3 extends over 15 amino acids. The CDR3 sequence is CASSLASDPRAPQHF. CDR3 bases: TGTGCCAGCAGCTTAGCGTCGGACCCACGGGCCCCCCAGCATTTT.

Concerning this clonotype itself: A clone one base away is much larger, so this may be a read error. V is TRBV7-2 and J is TRBJ1-1; D not certain. Germline loops: CDR1 SGHTA, CDR2 FQGNSA. The CDR3 sequence is 12 residues long. CDR3 in amino acids: CAGSTSNTEAFF. Written as DNA, the CDR3 is TGTGCCGGCAGCACCTCGAACACTGAAGCTTTCTTT.

This clonotype showed up many times. The J gene is TRBJ2-7, the V gene TRBV7-9; TRBD2 might be the D (6 bases). Trimming removed 3 bases at V and 5 bases at J, with 8 bases between. The CDR3 totals 12 residues. Germline V lookup: CDR1 SEHNR, CDR2 FQNEAQ (reference sequence). CDR3 bases: TGTGCCAGCAGCTTGACGGGGGACGAGCAGTACTTC. Protein product: CASSLTGDEQYF.

The chain is built from TRBV2 and TRBJ2-7; 8 nucleotides line up with TRBD1. Germline values: CDR1 SNHLY, CDR2 FYNNEI. J lost 1 base, V lost 7 bases, and 6 bases had no gene match. This CDR3 region has 14 residues. The CDR3 DNA follows: TGTGCCAGCAAGGTGGACAGGGCTTCCTACGAGCAGTACTTC. This gives the protein CASKVDRASYEQYF.